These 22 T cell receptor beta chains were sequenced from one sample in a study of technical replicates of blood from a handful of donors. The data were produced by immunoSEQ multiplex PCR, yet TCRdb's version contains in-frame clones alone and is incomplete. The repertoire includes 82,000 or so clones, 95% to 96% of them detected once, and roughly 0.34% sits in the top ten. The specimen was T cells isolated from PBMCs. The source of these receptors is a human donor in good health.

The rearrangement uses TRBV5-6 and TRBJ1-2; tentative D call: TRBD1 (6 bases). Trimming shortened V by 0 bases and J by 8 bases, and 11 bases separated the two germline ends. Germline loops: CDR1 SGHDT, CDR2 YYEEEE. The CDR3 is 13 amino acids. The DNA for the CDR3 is TGTGCCAGCAGCTTGGAGGCAGGGACAGGCTACACCTTC. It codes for CASSLEAGTGYTF.

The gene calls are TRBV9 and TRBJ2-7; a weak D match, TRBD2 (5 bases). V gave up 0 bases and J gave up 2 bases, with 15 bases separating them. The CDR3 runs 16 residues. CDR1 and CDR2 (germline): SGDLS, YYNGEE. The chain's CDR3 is CASSVAAGADTYEQYF. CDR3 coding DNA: TGTGCCAGCAGCGTAGCTGCTGGAGCGGATACCTACGAGCAGTACTTC.

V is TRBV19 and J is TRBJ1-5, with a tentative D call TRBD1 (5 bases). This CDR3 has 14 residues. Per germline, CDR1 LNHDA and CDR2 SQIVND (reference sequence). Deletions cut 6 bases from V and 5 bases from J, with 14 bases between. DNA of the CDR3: TGTGCCAGTAGGACCGACAGCGATTATCAGCCCCAGCATTTT. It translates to CASRTDSDYQPQHF.

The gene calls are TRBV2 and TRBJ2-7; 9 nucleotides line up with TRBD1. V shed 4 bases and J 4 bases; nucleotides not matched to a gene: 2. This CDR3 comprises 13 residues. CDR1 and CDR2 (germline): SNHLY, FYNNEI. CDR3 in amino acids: CASSVDRGYEQYF. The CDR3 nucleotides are TGTGCCAGCAGTGTGGACAGGGGTTACGAGCAGTACTTC.

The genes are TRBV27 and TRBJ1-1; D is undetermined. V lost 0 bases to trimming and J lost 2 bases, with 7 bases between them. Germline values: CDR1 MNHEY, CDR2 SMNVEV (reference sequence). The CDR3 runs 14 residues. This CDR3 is CASSLSRANTEAFF. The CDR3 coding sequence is TGTGCCAGCAGTTTATCGCGAGCAAACACTGAAGCTTTCTTT.

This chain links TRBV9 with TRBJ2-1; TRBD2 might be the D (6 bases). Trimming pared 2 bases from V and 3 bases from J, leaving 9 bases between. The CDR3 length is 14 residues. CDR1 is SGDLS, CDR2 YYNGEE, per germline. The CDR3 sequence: CASSVGGIYNEQFF. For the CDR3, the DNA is TGTGCCAGCAGCGTCGGCGGGATCTACAATGAGCAGTTCTTC.

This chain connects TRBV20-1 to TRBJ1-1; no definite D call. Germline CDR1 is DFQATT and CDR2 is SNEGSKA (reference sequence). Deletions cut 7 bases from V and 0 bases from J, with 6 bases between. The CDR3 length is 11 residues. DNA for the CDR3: TGCAGTGTCGAGGTGAACACTGAAGCTTTCTTT. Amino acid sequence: CSVEVNTEAFF.

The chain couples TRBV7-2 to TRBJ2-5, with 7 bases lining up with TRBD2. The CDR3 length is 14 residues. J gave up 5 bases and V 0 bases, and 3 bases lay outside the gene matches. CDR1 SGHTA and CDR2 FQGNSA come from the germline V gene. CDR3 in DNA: TGTGCCAGCAGCTTAGCGCGGGAGATCGAGACCCAGTACTTC. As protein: CASSLAREIETQYF. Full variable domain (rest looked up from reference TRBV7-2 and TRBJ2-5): GAGVSQSPSNKVTEKGKDVELRCDPISGHTALYWYRQSLGQGLEFLIYFQGNSAPDKSGLPSDRFSAERTGGSVSTLTIQRTQQEDSAVYLCASSLAREIETQYFGPGTRLLVL.

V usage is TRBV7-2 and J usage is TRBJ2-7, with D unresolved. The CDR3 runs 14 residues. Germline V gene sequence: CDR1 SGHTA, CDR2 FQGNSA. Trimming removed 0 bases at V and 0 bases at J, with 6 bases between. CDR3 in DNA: TGTGCCAGCAGCTTAGCACTTACCTCCTACGAGCAGTACTTC. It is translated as CASSLALTSYEQYF.

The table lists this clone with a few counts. The CDR3, as DNA: TGTGCCAGCCTTCGGTCCGGGACAGGGATTGTCACTGAAGCTTTCTTT. Amino acid sequence: CASLRSGTGIVTEAFF. J is TRBJ1-1 and V is TRBV14; 9 nucleotides line up with TRBD1. The J segment lost 4 bases and the V segment lost 8 bases, leaving 14 bases of the junction unmatched. CDR1 SGHDN and CDR2 FVKESK come from the germline V gene. The CDR3 is made up of 16 amino acids.

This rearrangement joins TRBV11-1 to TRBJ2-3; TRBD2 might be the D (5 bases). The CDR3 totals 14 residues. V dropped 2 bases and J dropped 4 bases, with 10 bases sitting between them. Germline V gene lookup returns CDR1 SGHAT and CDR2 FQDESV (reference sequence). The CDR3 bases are TGTGCCAGCAGCTTAATCGGGAATCCAGATACGCAGTATTTT. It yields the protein CASSLIGNPDTQYF. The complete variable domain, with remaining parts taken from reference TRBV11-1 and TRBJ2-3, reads EAEVAQSPRYKITEKSQAVAFWCDPISGHATLYWYRQILGQGPELLVQFQDESVVDDSQLPKDRFSAERLKGVDSTLKIQPAELGDSAMYLCASSLIGNPDTQYFGPGTRLTVL.

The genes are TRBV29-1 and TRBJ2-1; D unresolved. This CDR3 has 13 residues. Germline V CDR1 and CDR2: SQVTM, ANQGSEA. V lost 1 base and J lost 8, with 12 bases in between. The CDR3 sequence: CSVEVLGVYEQFF. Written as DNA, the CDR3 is TGCAGCGTTGAAGTATTAGGAGTCTATGAGCAGTTCTTC.

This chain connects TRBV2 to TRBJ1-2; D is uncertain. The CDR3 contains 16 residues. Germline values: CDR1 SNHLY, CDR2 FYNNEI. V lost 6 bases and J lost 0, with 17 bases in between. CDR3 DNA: TGTGCCAGCAGCGAAAGCGAGGGCGAGACTAACTATGGCTACACCTTC. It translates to CASSESEGETNYGYTF.

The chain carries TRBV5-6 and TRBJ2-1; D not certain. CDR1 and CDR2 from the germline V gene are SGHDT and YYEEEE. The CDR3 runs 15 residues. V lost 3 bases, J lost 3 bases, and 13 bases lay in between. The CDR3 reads CASSSMTTDYNEQFF. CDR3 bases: TGTGCCAGCAGCTCAATGACAACAGACTACAATGAGCAGTTCTTC. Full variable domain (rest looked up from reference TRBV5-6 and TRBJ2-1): DAGVTQSPTHLIKTRGQQVTLRCSPKSGHDTVSWYQQALGQGPQFIFQYYEEEERQRGNFPDRFSGHQFPNYSSELNVNALLLGDSALYLCASSSMTTDYNEQFFGPGTRLTVL.

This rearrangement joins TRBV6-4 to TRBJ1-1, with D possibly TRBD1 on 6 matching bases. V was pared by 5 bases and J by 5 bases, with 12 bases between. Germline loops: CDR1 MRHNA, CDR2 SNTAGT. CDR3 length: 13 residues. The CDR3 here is CASSTNRETEAFF. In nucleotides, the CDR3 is TGTGCCAGCAGTACGAACAGGGAGACTGAAGCTTTCTTT.

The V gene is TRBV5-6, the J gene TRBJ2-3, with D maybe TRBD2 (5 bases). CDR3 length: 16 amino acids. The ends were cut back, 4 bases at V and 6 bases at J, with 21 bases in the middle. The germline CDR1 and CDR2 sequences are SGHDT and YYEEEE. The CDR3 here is CASSHRERAIQDTQYF. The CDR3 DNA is TGTGCCAGCAGCCACCGGGAAAGAGCCATCCAGGATACGCAGTATTTT.

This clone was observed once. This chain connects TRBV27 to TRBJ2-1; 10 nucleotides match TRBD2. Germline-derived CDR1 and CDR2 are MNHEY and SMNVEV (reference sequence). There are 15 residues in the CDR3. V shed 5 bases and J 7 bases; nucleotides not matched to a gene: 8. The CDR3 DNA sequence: TGTGCCAGCAGTCAGAGTAGCGGGAGGCTGAATGAGCAGTTCTTC. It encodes CASSQSSGRLNEQFF.

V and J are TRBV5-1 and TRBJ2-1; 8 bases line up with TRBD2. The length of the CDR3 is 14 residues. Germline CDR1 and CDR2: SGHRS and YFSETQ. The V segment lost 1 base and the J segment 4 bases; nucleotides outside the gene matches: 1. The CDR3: CASSLTSGYNEQFF. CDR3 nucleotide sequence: TGCGCCAGCAGCTTGACTAGCGGATACAATGAGCAGTTCTTC.

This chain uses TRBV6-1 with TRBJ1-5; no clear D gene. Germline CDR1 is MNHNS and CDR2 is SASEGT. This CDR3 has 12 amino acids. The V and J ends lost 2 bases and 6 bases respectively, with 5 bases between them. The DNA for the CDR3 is TGTGCCAGCAGTGAAATTATTCAGCCCCAGCATTTT. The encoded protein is CASSEIIQPQHF.

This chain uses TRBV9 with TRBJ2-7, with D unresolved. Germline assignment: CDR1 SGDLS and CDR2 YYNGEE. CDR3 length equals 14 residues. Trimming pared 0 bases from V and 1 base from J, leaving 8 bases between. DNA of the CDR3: TGTGCCAGCAGCGTAGATCGAGGTTCCTACGAGCAGTACTTC. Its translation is CASSVDRGSYEQYF.

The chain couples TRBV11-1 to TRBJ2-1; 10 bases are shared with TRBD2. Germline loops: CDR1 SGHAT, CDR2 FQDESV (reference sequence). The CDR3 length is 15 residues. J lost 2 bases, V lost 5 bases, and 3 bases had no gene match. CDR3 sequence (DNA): TGTGCCAGCAGCCGAGGACTAGCGGCCTACAATGAGCAGTTCTTC. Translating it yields CASSRGLAAYNEQFF. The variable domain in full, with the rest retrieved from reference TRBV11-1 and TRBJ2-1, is EAEVAQSPRYKITEKSQAVAFWCDPISGHATLYWYRQILGQGPELLVQFQDESVVDDSQLPKDRFSAERLKGVDSTLKIQPAELGDSAMYLCASSRGLAAYNEQFFGPGTRLTVL.

The CDR3, as DNA: TGCAGCGTTGAAACCGTACAGTATGGCTACACCTTC. Translating gives CSVETVQYGYTF. This chain uses TRBV29-1 with TRBJ1-2; no reliable D call. This CDR3 has 12 amino acids. Trimming took 2 bases from V and 5 from J, leaving 9 bases between them. CDR1 and CDR2 (germline): SQVTM, ANQGSEA.